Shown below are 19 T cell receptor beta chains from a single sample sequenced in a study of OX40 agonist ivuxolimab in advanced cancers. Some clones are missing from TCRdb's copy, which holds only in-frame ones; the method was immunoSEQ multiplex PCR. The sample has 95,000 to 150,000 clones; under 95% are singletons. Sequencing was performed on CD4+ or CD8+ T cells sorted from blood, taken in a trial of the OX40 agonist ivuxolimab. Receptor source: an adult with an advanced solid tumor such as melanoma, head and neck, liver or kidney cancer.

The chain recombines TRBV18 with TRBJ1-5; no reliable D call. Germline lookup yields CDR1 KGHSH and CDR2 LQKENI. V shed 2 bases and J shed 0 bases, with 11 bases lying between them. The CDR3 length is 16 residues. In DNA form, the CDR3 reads TGTGCCAGCTCACCAAGGGCAGTATATAGCAATCAGCCCCAGCATTTT. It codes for CASSPRAVYSNQPQHF.

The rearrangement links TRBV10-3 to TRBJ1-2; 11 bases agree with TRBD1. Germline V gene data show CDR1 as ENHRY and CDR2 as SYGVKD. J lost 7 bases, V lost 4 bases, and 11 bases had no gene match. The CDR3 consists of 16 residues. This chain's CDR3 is CAISATIGQGAVGYTF. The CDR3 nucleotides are TGTGCCATCAGTGCCACCATTGGACAGGGGGCTGTTGGCTACACCTTC.

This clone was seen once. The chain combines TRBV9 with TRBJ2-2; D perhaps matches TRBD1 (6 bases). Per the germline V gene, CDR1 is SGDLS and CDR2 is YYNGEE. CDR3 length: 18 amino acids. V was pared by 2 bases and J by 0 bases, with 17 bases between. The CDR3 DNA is TGTGCCAGCAGCGTCGCATCATACAGGGTCGCGAACACCGGGGAGCTGTTTTTT. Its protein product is CASSVASYRVANTGELFF.

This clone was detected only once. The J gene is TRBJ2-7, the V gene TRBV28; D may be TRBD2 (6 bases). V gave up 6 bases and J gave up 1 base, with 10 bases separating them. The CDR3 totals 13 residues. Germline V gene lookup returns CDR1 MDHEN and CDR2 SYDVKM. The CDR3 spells CASRSGVSYEQYF. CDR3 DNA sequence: TGTGCCAGCAGGTCGGGGGTGTCCTACGAGCAGTACTTC.

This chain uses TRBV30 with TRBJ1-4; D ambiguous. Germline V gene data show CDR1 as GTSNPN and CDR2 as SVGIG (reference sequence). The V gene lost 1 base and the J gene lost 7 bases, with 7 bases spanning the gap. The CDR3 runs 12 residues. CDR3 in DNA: TGTGCCTGGAGTGCCACAAGTGAAAAACTGTTTTTT. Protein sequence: CAWSATSEKLFF.

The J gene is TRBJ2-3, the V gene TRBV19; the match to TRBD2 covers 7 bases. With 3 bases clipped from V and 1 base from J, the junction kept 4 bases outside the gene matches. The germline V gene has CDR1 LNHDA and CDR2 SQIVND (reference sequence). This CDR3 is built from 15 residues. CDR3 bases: TGTGCCAGTAGTATGGCGGGAGACGGCACAGATACGCAGTATTTT. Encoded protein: CASSMAGDGTDTQYF.

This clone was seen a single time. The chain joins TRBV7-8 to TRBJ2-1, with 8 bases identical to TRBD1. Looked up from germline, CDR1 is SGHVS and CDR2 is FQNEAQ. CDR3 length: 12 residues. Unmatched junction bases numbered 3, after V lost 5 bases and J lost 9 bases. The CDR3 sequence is CASSQGAREQFF. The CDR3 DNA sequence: TGTGCCAGCAGCCAGGGGGCCCGTGAGCAGTTCTTC.

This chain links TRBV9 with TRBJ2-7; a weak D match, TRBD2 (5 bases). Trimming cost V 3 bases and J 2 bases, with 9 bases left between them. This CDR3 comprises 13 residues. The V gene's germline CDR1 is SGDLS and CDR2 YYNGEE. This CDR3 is CASSAGVTYEQYF. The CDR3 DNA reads TGTGCCAGCAGCGCCGGGGTGACCTACGAGCAGTACTTC.

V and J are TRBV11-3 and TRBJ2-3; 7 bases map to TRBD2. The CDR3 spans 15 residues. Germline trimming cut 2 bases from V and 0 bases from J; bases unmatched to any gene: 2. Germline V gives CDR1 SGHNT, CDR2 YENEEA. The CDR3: CASSLSSGSTDTQYF. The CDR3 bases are TGTGCCAGCAGCTTATCTAGCGGTAGCACAGATACGCAGTATTTT.

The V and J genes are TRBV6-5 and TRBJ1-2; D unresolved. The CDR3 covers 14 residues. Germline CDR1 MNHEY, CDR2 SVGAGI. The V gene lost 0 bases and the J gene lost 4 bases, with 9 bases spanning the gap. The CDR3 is CASSYSVGGYGYTF. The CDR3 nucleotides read TGTGCCAGCAGTTACTCGGTGGGCGGCTATGGCTACACCTTC.

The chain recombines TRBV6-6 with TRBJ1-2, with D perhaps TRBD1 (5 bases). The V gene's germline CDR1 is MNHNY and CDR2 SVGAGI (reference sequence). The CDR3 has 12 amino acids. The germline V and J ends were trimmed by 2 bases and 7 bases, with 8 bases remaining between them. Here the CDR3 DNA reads TGTGCCAGCAGTTACCCGGGGGGTGGCTACACCTTC. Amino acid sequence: CASSYPGGGYTF.

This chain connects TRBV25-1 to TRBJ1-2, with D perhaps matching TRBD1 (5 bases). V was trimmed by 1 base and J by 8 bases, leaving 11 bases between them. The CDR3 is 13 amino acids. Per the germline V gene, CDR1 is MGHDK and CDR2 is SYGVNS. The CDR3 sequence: CASSESGRGGYTF. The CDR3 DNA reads TGTGCCAGCAGTGAATCGGGCCGGGGGGGCTACACCTTC.

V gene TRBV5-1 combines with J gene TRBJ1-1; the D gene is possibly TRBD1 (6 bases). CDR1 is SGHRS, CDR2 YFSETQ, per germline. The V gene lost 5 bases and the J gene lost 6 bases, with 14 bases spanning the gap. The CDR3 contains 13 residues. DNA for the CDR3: TGCGCCAGCAGTGAGGGGGGATTGTCTGAAGCTTTCTTT. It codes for CASSEGGLSEAFF.

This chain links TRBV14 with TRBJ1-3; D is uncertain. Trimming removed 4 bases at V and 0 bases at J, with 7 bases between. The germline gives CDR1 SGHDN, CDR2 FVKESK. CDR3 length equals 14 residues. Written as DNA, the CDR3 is TGTGCCAGCAGCCCACATCTCTCTGGAAACACCATATATTTT. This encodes CASSPHLSGNTIYF.

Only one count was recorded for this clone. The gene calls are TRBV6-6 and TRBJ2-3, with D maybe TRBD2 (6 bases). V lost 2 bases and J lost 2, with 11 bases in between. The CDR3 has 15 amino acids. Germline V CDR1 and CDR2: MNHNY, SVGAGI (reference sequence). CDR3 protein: CASSYGGSFTDTQYF. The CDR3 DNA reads TGTGCCAGCAGTTACGGGGGGAGTTTCACAGATACGCAGTATTTT.

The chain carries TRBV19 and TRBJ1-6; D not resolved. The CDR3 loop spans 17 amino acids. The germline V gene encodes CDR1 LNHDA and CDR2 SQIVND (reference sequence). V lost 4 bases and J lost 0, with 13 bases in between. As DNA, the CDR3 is TGTGCCAGTAGTACGGGTCCTCAGAGCTCCTATAATTCACCCCTCCACTTT. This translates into CASSTGPQSSYNSPLHF.

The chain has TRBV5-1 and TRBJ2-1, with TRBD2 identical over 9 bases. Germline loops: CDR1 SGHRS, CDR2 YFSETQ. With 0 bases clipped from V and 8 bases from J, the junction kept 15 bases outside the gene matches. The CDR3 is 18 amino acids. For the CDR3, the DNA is TGCGCCAGCAGCTTGGCCCGCACGGGCGGGAGGGCCGAGTATGAGCAGTTCTTC. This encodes CASSLARTGGRAEYEQFF.

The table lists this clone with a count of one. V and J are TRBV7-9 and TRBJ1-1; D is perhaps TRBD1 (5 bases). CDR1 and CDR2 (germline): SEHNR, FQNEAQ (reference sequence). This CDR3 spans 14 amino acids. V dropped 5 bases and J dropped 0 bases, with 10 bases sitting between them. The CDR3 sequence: CASSAQGLNTEAFF. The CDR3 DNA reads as TGTGCCAGCAGCGCCCAGGGACTGAACACTGAAGCTTTCTTT.

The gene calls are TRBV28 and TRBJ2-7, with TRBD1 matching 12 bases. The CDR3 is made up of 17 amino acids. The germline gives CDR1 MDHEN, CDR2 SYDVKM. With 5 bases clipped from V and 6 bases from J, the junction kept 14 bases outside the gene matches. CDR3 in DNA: TGTGCCAGCAGTCCCCACCGCAGGGACAGGGGGCTAGGCGAGCAGTACTTC. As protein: CASSPHRRDRGLGEQYF.